This T cell receptor (beta chain) was sequenced in a study of shared clonotypes between healthy human individuals (dated by TCRdb to the early 2020s). At the level of the whole study: The cohort comprised a couple of women and three men aged 18 to 49 years. For each donor, three plates each were used for CD4 naive and CD4 memory, two plates were used for CD8 naive, and one plate was used for CD8 memory. The study deeply sequenced blood TCR repertoires of about 5 healthy adults to estimate repertoire size and the extent of clonotype sharing between individuals. Libraries were prepared and TCR repertoires were sequenced by different laboratories using diverse techniques, in order to increase sequencing depth and limit assay-specific biases. Between about 0.8 and 9.5 billion PBMCs per donor were obtained by leukapheresis. The study at large found these results: Sampling was restricted to blood, and TCR repertoires in tissue are likely to differ from TCR repertoires in blood. Naive subsets generally had larger estimated clonotype richness than memory subsets did. When a handful of donors were compared, the shared fraction of clonotypes was about 5.5% for naive CD4, about 4% for naive CD8, more than 2% for memory CD4, and less than 0.45% for memory CD8. Higher generation probabilities were observed for clonotypes shared by all four sorted-subset donors than for non-shared clonotypes. Because the study included only a small number of donors, the genetic and exposure-history diversity represented was limited. Even with the large sequencing depth, rarefaction of the sorted-subset datasets indicated that sequencing was incomplete. Pairwise subsampling indicated that sequencing depth was expected to affect the degree of clonotype sharing among donors.

Concerning this clone: This receptor's antigen is unknown. Base qualities are not at hand, and no much larger clone is one base apart.

Taken from cysteine to phenylalanine, the CDR3 has 15 residues. Just CDR3 DNA is preserved here, 45 bases in frame from base 1. Sequences SGDLS (CDR1) and YYNGEE (CDR2) are obtained from the germline V gene. V ends up 0 bases short and J 5 bases short, with an unmatched junction base count of 8. CD8 naive samples were obtained by positive selection for CCR7 among CD45RO-negative cells, yielding a CD45RA+CCR7+ population from which TemRA cells were excluded. Donors were healthy HIV-negative adults with no recently reported acute infections or vaccinations. Every donor was a Caucasian adult residing in Nashville, Tennessee, USA. Blood was collected by leukapheresis, and PBMCs were isolated by Ficoll-Histopaque density gradient centrifugation and then cryopreserved in liquid nitrogen vapor phase. Purity and quantity of every magnetically sorted T cell population were checked by analytical flow cytometry. Genomic DNA was isolated from each sorted fraction and quantified by UV absorbance on a Nanodrop 2000c.

Using the deep immunoSEQ assay, multiplex PCR amplified TCR CDR3 regions from genomic DNA. Extracted genomic DNA from each cell subset was spread evenly across all wells of several immunoSEQ 96-well plates, with each plate serving as a replicate. For sorted subsets, each replicate PCR was loaded with roughly 190 ng genomic DNA, equivalent to 25,000 to 35,000 T cell genomes. The purified libraries were quantified using a Qubit 3.0 fluorometer, sized with a Bioanalyzer 2100, and then quantified again using the KAPA Library Quantification kit. Each immunoSEQ 96-well plate was sequenced on its own single-read 150-cycle Illumina NextSeq 550 flow cell. In the paper's pipeline: Because the immunoSEQ output included only junctional sequences and no quality scores, the filtering could not be the same as the filtering used for full-length reads. Sequences were annotated with PyIR, a Python wrapper for IgBLAST v1.9, and V/J genes and CDR3 were assigned using IMGT germline references. Any read was removed if the V/J assignment was weak (E-value above 1e-6), the CDR3 was missing, or the read contained stop codons, out-of-frame junctions, or ambiguous translated residues. V3J clonotypes were defined as sequences sharing an identical inferred V gene, J gene, and CDR3 amino acid sequence. Percentage overlap between repertoires was computed as shared unique clonotypes divided by the size of the smaller repertoire. Richness of each repertoire was evaluated using RTK rarefaction, the Chao1 estimator, and Recon v2.1 estimates of unobserved clonotypes. Generation probabilities for all TCRbeta clonotypes obtained by the gDNA method from several donors were computed using OLGA. TCRdb stores this immuneACCESS table with in-frame sequences only. Part of the clones is absent; in the studies checked, under half of the shortfall reflects unresolved V genes, and no reason is known for the rest. The V and J calls and clone size were taken over from that table, and D and trimming were inferred from the DNA. Present in this sample are more than 2 million clones, about 95% of which were seen just once. The ten largest account for around 1.1% of the sample.

This clonotype was sampled from a man younger than 30 in good health. The rearrangement joined TRBV9 to TRBJ2-7; TRBD2 fits 7 bases in the junction. Sequenced material: naive CD8+ T cells sorted from blood. Taken with the paper, the label for cell subset or site translates to: CD45RA+CCR7+. The encoded CDR3 is CASSVEGRELDEQYF. The sequenced DNA: TGTGCCAGCAGCGTAGAGGGGCGGGAGCTCGACGAGCAGTACTTC.